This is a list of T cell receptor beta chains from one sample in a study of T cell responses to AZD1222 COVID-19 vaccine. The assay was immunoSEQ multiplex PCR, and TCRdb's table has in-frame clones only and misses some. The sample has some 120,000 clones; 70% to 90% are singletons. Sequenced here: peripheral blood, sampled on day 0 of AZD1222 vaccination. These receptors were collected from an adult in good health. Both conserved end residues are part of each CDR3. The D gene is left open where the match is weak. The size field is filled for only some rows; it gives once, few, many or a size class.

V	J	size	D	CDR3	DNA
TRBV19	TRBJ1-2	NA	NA	CASRGFGQNYGYTF	TGTGCCAGTAGGGGATTCGGACAGAACTATGGCTACACCTTC
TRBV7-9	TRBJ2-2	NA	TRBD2	CASSVPSGGVNTGELFF	TGTGCCAGCAGCGTACCTAGCGGGGGGGTGAACACCGGGGAGCTGTTTTTT
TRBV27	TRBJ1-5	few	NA	CASSFGGTGNQPQHF	TGTGCCAGCAGTTTCGGGGGAACCGGCAATCAGCCCCAGCATTTT
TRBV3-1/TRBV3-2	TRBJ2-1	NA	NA	CASSPEAAASSYNEQFF	TGTGCCAGCAGCCCCGAAGCAGCGGCGAGCTCCTACAATGAGCAGTTCTTC
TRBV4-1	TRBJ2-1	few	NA	CASSDYLGPYNEQFF	TGCGCCAGCAGCGACTACTTGGGGCCTTACAATGAGCAGTTCTTC
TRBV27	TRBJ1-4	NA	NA	CASSLGPSRGRTNEKLFF	TGTGCCAGCAGTTTAGGACCAAGCAGGGGAAGAACTAATGAAAAACTGTTTTTT
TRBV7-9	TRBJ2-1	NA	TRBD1	CASSTSGTVYNEQFF	TGTGCCAGCAGCACTTCCGGGACAGTATACAATGAGCAGTTCTTC
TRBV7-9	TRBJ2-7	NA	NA	CASSYDSSTYEQYF	TGTGCCAGCAGCTACGACAGTTCGACCTACGAGCAGTACTTC
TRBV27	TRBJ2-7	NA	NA	CASSLYSVATYEQYF	TGTGCCAGCAGTCTCTATTCGGTCGCAACCTACGAGCAGTACTTC
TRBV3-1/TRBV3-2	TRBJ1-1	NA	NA	CASSQDFAGRGNTEAFF	TGTGCCAGCAGCCAAGATTTTGCAGGCAGGGGGAACACTGAAGCTTTCTTT
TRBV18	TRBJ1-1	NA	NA	CASSPAEGANTEAFF	TGTGCCAGCTCACCGGCGGAGGGAGCGAACACTGAAGCTTTCTTT